The clone carrying this T cell receptor (beta chain) was detected many times. The authors made TCR cDNA by 5'RACE template switching, adding a universal primer site and UMIs. TCRdb independently ran MiXCR on the 5' RACE reads; one entry per CDR3 protein. The table includes 120,000 to 150,000 distinct CDR3 sequences, roughly 8.2% detected once. These data belong to a study of T cells after yellow fever vaccination. CDR1 is LGHNA and CDR2 is YSLEER in the germline V gene. The ends lost 1 base at V and 13 bases at J; junction bases unmatched: 10. CDR3 length: 15 residues. The gene calls are TRBV4-3 and TRBJ2-2; 9 bases are shared with TRBD2. The source is a man aged 30 to 39 who received the YFV17D yellow fever vaccine. The sequences come from CD4+ T cells sorted from PBMCs, collected 5 days after the yellow fever booster vaccination. This chain's CDR3 is CASSQGASGNARLFF. CDR3 sequence (DNA): TGCGCCAGCAGCCAAGGGGCTAGCGGGAATGCGAGGCTGTTTTTT.